The clone carrying this T cell receptor beta chain was detected a few times. No antigen is known for it. The PCR was carried out with 60 Vbeta primers and 13 Jbeta primers. In the authors' methods: The authors later counted 75 million to 90 million unique TCR beta chains, around 9.9 million of them shared. Some clones are missing from TCRdb's copy, which holds only in-frame ones; the method was immunoSEQ multiplex PCR. The V and J calls and clone size come from that table; D and trimming were worked out from the DNA. This table holds 100,000 or so clones, just over 75% found once. This record comes from a study of cytomegalovirus exposure and HLA in healthy donors. Study-wide points: Later analysis suggested links between common viral pathogens and several top significant clusters.

In nominal health when sampled, donors likely had unrecorded immune exposures nonetheless. CDR3 size: 14 residues. V dropped 1 base and J dropped 6; count of bases not matched to a gene: 5. The germline V gene encodes CDR1 SQVTM and CDR2 ANQGSEA. The sequence was collected from a man in his forties or fifties in good health and CMV-seropositive. The sequencing sample was made of PBMCs. The chain recombines TRBV29-1 with TRBJ2-1; 8 nucleotides match TRBD1. CDR3: CSVEGTGLINEQFF. CDR3 nucleotide sequence: TGCAGCGTTGAAGGGACAGGGTTGATCAATGAGCAGTTCTTC.